The 29 T cell receptor beta chains listed next were all sequenced from one sample in a study of cytomegalovirus exposure and HLA in healthy donors. The PCR employed 60 Vbeta primers together with 13 Jbeta primers. Sequencing used immunoSEQ multiplex PCR; TCRdb keeps in-frame clones, though not all of them. Of approximately 160,000 clones in the sample, roughly 80% were seen once. Material: PBMCs. These receptors were obtained from a young woman in good health and CMV-seronegative.

This chain links TRBV11-2 with TRBJ2-3; TRBD2 matches 11 bases. In germline, CDR1 is SGHAT, CDR2 FQNNGV. After removal of 5 bases from V and 5 bases from J, the junction contained 9 bases not matched to a gene. CDR3 size: 16 residues. The CDR3 coding sequence is TGTGCCAGCAGCGCAGTAGCGGGAGGGATTGGAGATACGCAGTATTTT. This sequence encodes CASSAVAGGIGDTQYF.

V and J are TRBV5-5 and TRBJ2-1, with no clear D. With 10 bases removed from V and 0 bases from J, the gap between germline ends came to 5 bases. Germline CDR1 is SGHKS and CDR2 is YYEKEE (reference sequence). The CDR3 length is 11 residues. CDR3: CASSSYNEQFF. The CDR3 region has the DNA TGTGCCTCGAGCTCCTACAATGAGCAGTTCTTC.

The chain employs TRBV11-3 and TRBJ2-1; 8 bases agree with TRBD2. Per the germline V gene, CDR1 is SGHNT and CDR2 is YENEEA. This CDR3 is 13 amino acids long. The trim removed 1 base at V and 10 bases at J, leaving 3 bases unmatched. Here the CDR3 reads CASSLGAGVEQFF. The CDR3 bases are TGTGCCAGCAGCTTAGGAGCGGGAGTGGAGCAGTTCTTC.

The chain recombines TRBV2 with TRBJ1-2; D is unresolved. From germline, CDR1 is SNHLY and CDR2 FYNNEI. The CDR3 totals 14 residues. V lost 8 bases, J lost 2 bases, and 15 bases lay in between. This chain's CDR3 is CASAANPTNYGYTF. Written as DNA, the CDR3 is TGTGCCAGCGCTGCCAACCCCACAAACTATGGCTACACCTTC.

V gene TRBV29-1 combines with J gene TRBJ2-5; 7 bases fit TRBD2. The V gene end was trimmed by 8 bases and the J gene end by 1 base; junction bases not matched to a gene: 7. The CDR3 consists of 13 residues. Germline V gene sequence: CDR1 SQVTM, CDR2 ANQGSEA. The DNA for the CDR3 is TGCAGCCTGGGGGGGGGAGGCCAAGAGACCCAGTACTTC. Protein sequence: CSLGGGGQETQYF.

In its sample, this clone was seen once. The chain links TRBV4-1 to TRBJ2-2; 7 positions agree with TRBD1. Germline V gives CDR1 MGHRA, CDR2 YSYEKL. V gave up 3 bases and J gave up 4 bases; unmatched junction bases: 8. CDR3 length: 16 amino acids. The CDR3 region is CASSQPTGFSTGELFF. The CDR3, as DNA: TGCGCCAGCAGCCAGCCGACAGGGTTCTCCACCGGGGAGCTGTTTTTT.

J is TRBJ1-6 and V is TRBV27, with 8 bases aligning to TRBD1. V dropped 2 bases and J dropped 9; count of bases not matched to a gene: 9. The CDR3 has 16 amino acids. Germline CDR1 MNHEY, CDR2 SMNVEV (reference sequence). In DNA, the CDR3 is TGTGCCAGCAGTTTAGTTTCAGGGGGCAGCGGTTCACCCCTCCACTTT. Amino acids: CASSLVSGGSGSPLHF.

V is TRBV30 and J is TRBJ2-7; a weak D match, TRBD1 (6 bases). Germline values: CDR1 GTSNPN, CDR2 SVGIG (reference sequence). Deletions cut 1 base from V and 2 bases from J, with 6 bases between. CDR3 length equals 12 residues. The DNA of the CDR3 is TGTGCCTGGAGTGGGACAGCCTACGAGCAGTACTTC. Translation: CAWSGTAYEQYF.

This chain uses TRBV5-4 with TRBJ2-7; 7 bases are shared with TRBD2. The CDR3 contains 15 residues. From germline, CDR1 is SGHNT and CDR2 YYREEE (reference sequence). V shed 1 base, J shed 1 base, and the junction held 5 bases outside the gene matches. In DNA form, the CDR3 reads TGTGCCAGCAGCTTGACGCGGGAGTCATCCTACGAGCAGTACTTC. Its translation: CASSLTRESSYEQYF.

In its sample, this clone was seen once. The J gene is TRBJ2-1, the V gene TRBV15; TRBD2 matches 7 bases. Germline assignment: CDR1 LNHNV and CDR2 YYDKDF (reference sequence). The CDR3 loop spans 13 amino acids. The junction had 2 bases not matched to a gene; V was cut back by 3 bases and J by 6 bases. The CDR3 loop is CATSSGRGNEQFF. The CDR3 DNA follows: TGTGCCACCAGCAGTGGGAGGGGCAATGAGCAGTTCTTC.

V usage is TRBV25-1 and J usage is TRBJ2-2; TRBD2 aligns across 12 bases. The CDR3 contains 15 residues. Germline CDR1 reads MGHDK; CDR2 reads SYGVNS. J was trimmed by 6 bases and V by 5 bases; bases with no gene match: 4. The CDR3 nucleotides are TGTGCCAGCAGTCGACTAGCGGGAGTTTCCGGGGAGCTGTTTTTT. Translated: CASSRLAGVSGELFF.

In its sample, this clone was seen a few times. The chain has TRBV9 and TRBJ2-3; a weak D match, TRBD1 (6 bases). CDR1 is SGDLS and CDR2 is YYNGEE in the germline V gene. Between the trimmed V and J ends, which lost 3 bases and 6 bases, there was a span of 20 bases. The length of the CDR3 is 16 residues. CDR3 loop: CASSALNRGGPDTQYF. Here the CDR3 DNA reads TGTGCCAGCAGCGCTTTGAACCGTGGGGGCCCCGATACGCAGTATTTT.

This clone was found once. This chain uses TRBV5-1 with TRBJ2-5; 7 bases map to TRBD2. CDR3 length: 14 amino acids. Germline V lookup: CDR1 SGHRS, CDR2 YFSETQ. V lost 2 bases, J lost 9 bases, and 10 bases stayed unmatched. The CDR3 loop reads CASSFGGETASQYF. The CDR3 DNA is TGCGCCAGCAGCTTTGGGGGGGAGACGGCGTCCCAGTACTTC. Drawing the rest from reference TRBV5-1 and TRBJ2-5, the complete variable domain is KAGVTQTPRYLIKTRGQQVTLSCSPISGHRSVSWYQQTPGQGLQFLFEYFSETQRNKGNFPGRFSGRQFSNSRSEMNVSTLELGDSALYLCASSFGGETASQYFGPGTRLLVL.

This clone was seen just once. This chain joins TRBV19 and TRBJ2-2; 12 bases line up with TRBD1. V gave up 3 bases and J gave up 7 bases; unmatched junction bases: 21. Germline V gene data show CDR1 as LNHDA and CDR2 as SQIVND (reference sequence). This CDR3 is built from 21 residues. The CDR3 region has the DNA TGTGCCAGTAGTATCCGATATCCGCCCGGGACAGGGGGCCCAGGGGGCGGGGAGCTGTTTTTT. Encoded protein: CASSIRYPPGTGGPGGGELFF. The variable domain in full, completed from reference TRBV19 and TRBJ2-2, reads DGGITQSPKYLFRKEGQNVTLSCEQNLNHDAMYWYRQDPGQGLRLIYYSQIVNDFQKGDIAEGYSVSREKKESFPLTVTSAQKNPTAFYLCASSIRYPPGTGGPGGGELFFGEGSRLTVL.

This chain joins TRBV5-4 and TRBJ2-3; 7 bases fit TRBD2. V lost 1 base to trimming and J lost 6 bases; unmatched junction nucleotides: 2. The germline gives CDR1 SGHNT, CDR2 YYREEE (reference sequence). This CDR3 is 13 amino acids long. This chain's CDR3 is CASSLWGGDTQYF. Written as DNA, the CDR3 is TGTGCCAGCAGCTTGTGGGGGGGGGATACGCAGTATTTT.

The sample holds a few counts of this clone. This CDR3 reads CASSLNRPSGNTIYF. CDR3 coding DNA: TGTGCCAGCAGTTTAAACAGACCTTCTGGAAACACCATATATTTT. The rearrangement uses TRBV28 and TRBJ1-3; D not certain. Germline-derived CDR1 and CDR2 are MDHEN and SYDVKM. The CDR3 is made up of 15 amino acids. Deletions cut 2 bases from V and 1 base from J, with 9 bases between.

This clone was counted once. V gene TRBV5-1 combines with J gene TRBJ2-2, with 7 bases fitting TRBD2. With V trimmed by 7 bases and J by 5 bases, 11 bases remained unmatched. The CDR3 totals 15 residues. Germline values: CDR1 SGHRS, CDR2 YFSETQ. The CDR3 spells CASHLGGSGTGELFF. In nucleotides, the CDR3 is TGCGCCAGCCACCTGGGCGGTAGCGGGACCGGGGAGCTGTTTTTT.

The chain joins TRBV10-2 to TRBJ1-1, with unresolved D. V was clipped by 0 bases and J by 8 bases, with 10 bases between them. Germline CDR1 reads WSHSY; CDR2 reads SAAADI. There are 13 residues in the CDR3. This chain's CDR3 is CASSESGGLEAFF. The CDR3 coding sequence is TGCGCCAGCAGTGAGTCTGGCGGACTCGAAGCTTTCTTT.

The CDR3 region is CASSSLSGGYNEQFF. The CDR3 region has the DNA TGTGCCAGCAGTTCCCTGTCTGGAGGGTACAATGAGCAGTTCTTC. J is TRBJ2-1 and V is TRBV28; TRBD2 is a possible D gene (6 bases). The CDR3 extends over 15 amino acids. Germline V CDR1 and CDR2: MDHEN, SYDVKM. V lost 4 bases and J 4 bases, leaving 14 bases between the germline ends. Supplemented by reference TRBV28 and TRBJ2-1, the full variable domain reads DVKVTQSSRYLVKRTGEKVFLECVQDMDHENMFWYRQDPGLGLRLIYFSYDVKMKEKGDIPEGYSVSREKKERFSLILESASTNQTSMYLCASSSLSGGYNEQFFGPGTRLTVL.

The genes are TRBV4-2 and TRBJ2-5, with TRBD2 matching 10 bases. The CDR3 is 15 residues long. Germline values: CDR1 LGHNA, CDR2 YNFKEQ. The J segment lost 2 bases and the V segment lost 3 bases, leaving 3 bases of the junction unmatched. This CDR3 is CASSHLGLAQETQYF. Written as DNA, the CDR3 is TGTGCCAGCAGCCACCTGGGACTAGCGCAAGAGACCCAGTACTTC.

For the CDR3, the DNA is TGTGCCAGCAGCTGGACTAGCGGGAGGTCGTCCCTCGAGCAGTACTTC. This translates into CASSWTSGRSSLEQYF. The rearrangement joins TRBV5-8 to TRBJ2-7; 14 nucleotides align to TRBD2. V lost 3 bases to trimming and J lost 6 bases; unmatched junction nucleotides: 8. Germline V lookup: CDR1 SGHTS, CDR2 YDEGEE. The CDR3 is 16 amino acids. Full variable domain (outside the CDR3, taken from reference TRBV5-8 and TRBJ2-7): EAGVTQSPTHLIKTRGQQATLRCSPISGHTSVYWYQQALGLGLQFLLWYDEGEERNRGNFPPRFSGRQFPNYSSELNVNALELEDSALYLCASSWTSGRSSLEQYFGPGTRLTVT.

The V and J genes are TRBV6-1 and TRBJ1-2, with 8 nucleotides matching TRBD1. Losses at the gene ends were 4 bases for V and 4 bases for J; bases not matched to a gene: 8. Germline CDR1 and CDR2: MNHNS and SASEGT. This CDR3 has 15 residues. CDR3 loop: CASSGTGFEPYGYTF. The DNA for the CDR3 is TGTGCCAGCAGTGGGACAGGGTTTGAACCCTATGGCTACACCTTC.

This clone appeared a few times. The chain couples TRBV10-3 to TRBJ1-1, with TRBD1 matching 7 bases. The CDR3 covers 16 residues. Germline V lookup: CDR1 ENHRY, CDR2 SYGVKD. V was clipped by 8 bases and J by 4 bases; unmatched bases: 16. The DNA of the CDR3 is TGTGCCATCGAGGTCGGACAGGTTTGGCCCCTCACTGAAGCTTTCTTT. It translates to CAIEVGQVWPLTEAFF.

V is TRBV7-9 and J is TRBJ2-2, with 8 bases fitting TRBD1. CDR1 and CDR2 from the germline V gene are SEHNR and FQNEAQ (reference sequence). The CDR3 runs to 17 residues. V was clipped by 1 base and J by 4 bases; unmatched bases: 8. CDR3 amino acids: CASSLDDRGDITGELFF. The CDR3 nucleotides are TGTGCCAGCAGCTTAGATGACAGGGGAGATATCACCGGGGAGCTGTTTTTT. Drawing the rest from reference TRBV7-9 and TRBJ2-2, the complete variable domain is DTGVSQNPRHKITKRGQNVTFRCDPISEHNRLYWYRQTLGQGPEFLTYFQNEAQLEKSRLLSDRFSAERPKGSFSTLEIQRTEQGDSAMYLCASSLDDRGDITGELFFGEGSRLTVL.

This clone was detected only once. The chain combines TRBV6-1 with TRBJ2-7, with D possibly matching TRBD2 (6 bases). The CDR3 sequence is 13 residues long. Trimming pared 3 bases from V and 2 bases from J, leaving 8 bases between. Per germline, CDR1 MNHNS and CDR2 SASEGT. CDR3 coding DNA: TGTGCCAGCAGTGACAGGGAGGCCTACGAGCAGTACTTC. It is translated as CASSDREAYEQYF.

This clone appeared a few times. The chain has TRBV6-4 and TRBJ2-5; 9 positions agree with TRBD2. V lost 4 bases to trimming and J lost 5 bases; unmatched junction nucleotides: 8. This CDR3 spans 15 amino acids. The germline V gene has CDR1 MRHNA and CDR2 SNTAGT. CDR3 loop: CASSVNSGSAETQYF. The DNA of the CDR3 is TGTGCCAGCAGTGTGAATAGCGGGAGTGCTGAGACCCAGTACTTC.

The chain uses TRBV28 and TRBJ2-7; 11 bases are shared with TRBD2. The length of the CDR3 is 15 residues. V gave up 6 bases and J gave up 4 bases; unmatched junction bases: 8. Germline CDR1 and CDR2: MDHEN and SYDVKM. The CDR3 region has the DNA TGTGCCAGCAGCGTTCGGGGACTAGCGGCATACGAGCAGTACTTC. Translating gives CASSVRGLAAYEQYF.

As DNA, the CDR3 is TGTGCCAGCAGTTACTTTAGCCCACACGAGCAGTACTTC. Amino acids: CASSYFSPHEQYF. This rearrangement joins TRBV6-6 to TRBJ2-5; no clear D. The DNA end favors TRBJ2-7, so the J call may be wrong. The CDR3 totals 13 residues. CDR1 is MNHNY and CDR2 is SVGAGI in the germline V gene (reference sequence).

The rearrangement links TRBV6-1 to TRBJ1-4; D is possibly TRBD1 (6 bases). The V end was cut by 4 bases, the J end by 8 bases, with 11 bases between. The CDR3 spans 13 residues. Germline V gene sequence: CDR1 MNHNS, CDR2 SASEGT. The CDR3 region is CASSVEGGEKLFF. The DNA for the CDR3 is TGTGCCAGCAGTGTGGAAGGGGGAGAAAAACTGTTTTTT.